This paragraph covers one T cell receptor beta chain sequence. The antigen is unknown. The time point is: pretreatment peripheral blood. The authors spiked synthetic TCR analog templates into each PCR. Produced via immunoSEQ multiplex PCR; TCRdb's table is partial and in-frame only. The sample carries around 82,000 clones, around 83% recorded once. The record originates from a study of PD-L1 blockade in urothelial cancer. Study as a whole: Between 0 and 3 prior chemotherapy regimens had been given to patients. Specimens of blood held a median count of roughly 140,000 T cells.

Whole-study results and caveats: Lower than median blood TCR clonality before treatment predicted better survival.

The CDR3 length is 14 residues. The TCR was taken from a man between 60 and 70 years old with urothelial cancer. Sequenced here: PBMCs, sampled around atezolizumab (anti-PD-L1) treatment. The chain joins TRBV21-1 to TRBJ2-7; no DNA check was done on the table's D call, TRBD2. TRBV21-1 is tagged as a pseudogene. The CDR3 sequence: CASRGREGGYEQYF. CDR3 bases: TGTGCCAGCAGGGGTAGGGAGGGTGGATACGAGCAGTACTTC.